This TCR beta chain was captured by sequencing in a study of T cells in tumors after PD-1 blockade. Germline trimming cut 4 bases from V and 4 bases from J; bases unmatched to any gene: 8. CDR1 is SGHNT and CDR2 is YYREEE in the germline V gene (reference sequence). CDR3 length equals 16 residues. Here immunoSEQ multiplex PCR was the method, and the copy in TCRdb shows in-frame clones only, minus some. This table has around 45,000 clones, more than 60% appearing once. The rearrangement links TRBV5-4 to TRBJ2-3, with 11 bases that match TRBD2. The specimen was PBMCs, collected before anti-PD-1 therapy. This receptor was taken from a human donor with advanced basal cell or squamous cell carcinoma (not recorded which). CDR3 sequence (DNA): TGTGCCAGCAGCGCCAAGACTAGCGGGATGGCAGATACGCAGTATTTT. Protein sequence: CASSAKTSGMADTQYF.